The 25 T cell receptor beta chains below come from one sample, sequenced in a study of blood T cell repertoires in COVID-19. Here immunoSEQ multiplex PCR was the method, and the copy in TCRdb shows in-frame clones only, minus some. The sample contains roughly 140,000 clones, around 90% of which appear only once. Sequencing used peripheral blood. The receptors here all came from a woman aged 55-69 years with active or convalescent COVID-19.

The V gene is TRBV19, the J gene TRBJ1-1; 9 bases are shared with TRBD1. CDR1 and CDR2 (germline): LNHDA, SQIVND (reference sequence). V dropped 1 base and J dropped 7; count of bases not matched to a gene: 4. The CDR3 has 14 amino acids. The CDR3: CASSIGGGQGEAFF. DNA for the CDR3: TGTGCCAGTAGTATAGGAGGGGGACAGGGTGAAGCTTTCTTT.

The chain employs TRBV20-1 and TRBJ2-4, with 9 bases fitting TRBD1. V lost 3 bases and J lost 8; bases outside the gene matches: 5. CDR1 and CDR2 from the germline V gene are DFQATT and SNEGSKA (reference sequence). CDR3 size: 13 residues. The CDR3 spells CSASLDRGDIQYF. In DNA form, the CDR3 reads TGCAGTGCTAGTCTGGACAGGGGTGACATTCAGTACTTC.

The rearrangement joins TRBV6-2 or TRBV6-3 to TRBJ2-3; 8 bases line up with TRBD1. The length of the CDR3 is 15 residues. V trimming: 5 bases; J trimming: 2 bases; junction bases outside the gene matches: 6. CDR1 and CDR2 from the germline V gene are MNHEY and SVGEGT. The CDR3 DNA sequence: TGTGCCAGCAGTAACGGACAGGGCTACACAGATACGCAGTATTTT. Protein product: CASSNGQGYTDTQYF.

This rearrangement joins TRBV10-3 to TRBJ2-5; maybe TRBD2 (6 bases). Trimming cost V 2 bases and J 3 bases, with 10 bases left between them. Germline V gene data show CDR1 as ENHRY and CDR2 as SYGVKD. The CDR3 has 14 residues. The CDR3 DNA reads TGTGCCATCAGTGAGGGGCCGGGAGAAGAGACCCAGTACTTC. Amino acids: CAISEGPGEETQYF.

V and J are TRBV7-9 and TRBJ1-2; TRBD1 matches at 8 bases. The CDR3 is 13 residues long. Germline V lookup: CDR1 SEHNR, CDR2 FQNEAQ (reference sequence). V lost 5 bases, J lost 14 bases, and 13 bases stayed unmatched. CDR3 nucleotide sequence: TGTGCCAGCAGCCCCCCGGCGGACAGGGTTTTAACCTTC. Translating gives CASSPPADRVLTF. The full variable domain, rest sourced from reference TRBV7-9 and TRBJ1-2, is DTGVSQNPRHKITKRGQNVTFRCDPISEHNRLYWYRQTLGQGPEFLTYFQNEAQLEKSRLLSDRFSAERPKGSFSTLEIQRTEQGDSAMYLCASSPPADRVLTFGSGTRLTVV.

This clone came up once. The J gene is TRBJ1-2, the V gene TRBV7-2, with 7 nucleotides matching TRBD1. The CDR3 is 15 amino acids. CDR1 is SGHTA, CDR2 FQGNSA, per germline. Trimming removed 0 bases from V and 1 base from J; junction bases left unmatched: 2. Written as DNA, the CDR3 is TGTGCCAGCAGCTTAGCGCAGGGGGTTAACTATGGCTACACCTTC. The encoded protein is CASSLAQGVNYGYTF. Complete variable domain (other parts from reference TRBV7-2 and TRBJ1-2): GAGVSQSPSNKVTEKGKDVELRCDPISGHTALYWYRQSLGQGLEFLIYFQGNSAPDKSGLPSDRFSAERTGGSVSTLTIQRTQQEDSAVYLCASSLAQGVNYGYTFGSGTRLTVV.

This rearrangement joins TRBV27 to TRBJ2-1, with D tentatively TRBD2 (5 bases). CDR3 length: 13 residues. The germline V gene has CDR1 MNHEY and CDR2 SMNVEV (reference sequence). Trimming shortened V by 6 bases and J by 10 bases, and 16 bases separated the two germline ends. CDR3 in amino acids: CASSPSSYSEQFF. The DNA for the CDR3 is TGTGCCAGCAGCCCGTCTAGCTACTCAGAGCAGTTCTTC.

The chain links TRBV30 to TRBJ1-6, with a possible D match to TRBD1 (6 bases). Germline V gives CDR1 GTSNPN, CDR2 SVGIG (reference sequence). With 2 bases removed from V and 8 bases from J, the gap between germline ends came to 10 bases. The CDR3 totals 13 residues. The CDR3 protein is CAWSSNRDSPLHF. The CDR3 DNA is TGTGCCTGGAGTTCAAACAGGGATTCACCCCTCCACTTT.

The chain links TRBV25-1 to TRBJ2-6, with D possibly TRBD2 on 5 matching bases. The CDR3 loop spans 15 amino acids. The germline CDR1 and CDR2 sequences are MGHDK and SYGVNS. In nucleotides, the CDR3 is TGTGCTACGAGGGCCCCTCATAACGGGGCCAACGTCCTGACTTTC. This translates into CATRAPHNGANVLTF.

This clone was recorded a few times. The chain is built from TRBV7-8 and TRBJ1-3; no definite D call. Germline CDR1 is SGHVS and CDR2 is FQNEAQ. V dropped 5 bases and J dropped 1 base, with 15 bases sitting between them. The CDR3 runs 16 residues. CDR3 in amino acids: CASSLGPPGSGNTIYF. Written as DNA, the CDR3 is TGTGCCAGCAGCCTAGGCCCGCCGGGGTCTGGAAACACCATATATTTT.

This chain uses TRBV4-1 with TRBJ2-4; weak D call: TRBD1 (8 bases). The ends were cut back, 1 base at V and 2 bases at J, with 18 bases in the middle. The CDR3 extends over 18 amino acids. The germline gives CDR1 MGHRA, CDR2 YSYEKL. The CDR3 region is CASSQGGGRGRSKNIQYF. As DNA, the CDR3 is TGCGCCAGCAGCCAAGGCGGGGGCAGGGGGCGATCCAAAAACATTCAGTACTTC.

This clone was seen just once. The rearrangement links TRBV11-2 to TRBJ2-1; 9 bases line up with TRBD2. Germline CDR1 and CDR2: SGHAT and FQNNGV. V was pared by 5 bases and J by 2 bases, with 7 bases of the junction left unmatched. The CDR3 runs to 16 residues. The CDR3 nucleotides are TGTGCCAGCAGCCCTCTGGCGGGGGGGACCTACAATGAGCAGTTCTTC. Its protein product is CASSPLAGGTYNEQFF. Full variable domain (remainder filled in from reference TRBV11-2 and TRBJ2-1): EAGVAQSPRYKIIEKRQSVAFWCNPISGHATLYWYQQILGQGPKLLIQFQNNGVVDDSQLPKDRFSAERLKGVDSTLKIQPAKLEDSAVYLCASSPLAGGTYNEQFFGPGTRLTVL.

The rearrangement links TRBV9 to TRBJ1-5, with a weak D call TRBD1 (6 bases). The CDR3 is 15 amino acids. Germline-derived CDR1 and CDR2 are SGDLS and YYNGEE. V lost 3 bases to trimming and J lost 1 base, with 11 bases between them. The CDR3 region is CASSAGVWSNQPQHF. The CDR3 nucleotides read TGTGCCAGCAGCGCAGGGGTTTGGAGCAATCAGCCCCAGCATTTT.

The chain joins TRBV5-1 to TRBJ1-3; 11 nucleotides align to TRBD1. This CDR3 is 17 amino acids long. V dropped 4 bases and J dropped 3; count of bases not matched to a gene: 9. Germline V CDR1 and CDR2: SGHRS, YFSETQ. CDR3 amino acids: CASSNTGTGGGGNTIYF. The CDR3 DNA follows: TGCGCCAGCAGCAACACCGGGACAGGGGGTGGTGGAAACACCATATATTTT.

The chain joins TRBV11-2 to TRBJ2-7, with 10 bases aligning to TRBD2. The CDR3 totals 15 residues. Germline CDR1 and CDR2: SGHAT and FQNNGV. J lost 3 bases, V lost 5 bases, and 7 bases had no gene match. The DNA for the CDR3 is TGTGCCAGCAGCCAAGCTAGCGGGGGTATCTACGAGCAGTACTTC. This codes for CASSQASGGIYEQYF.

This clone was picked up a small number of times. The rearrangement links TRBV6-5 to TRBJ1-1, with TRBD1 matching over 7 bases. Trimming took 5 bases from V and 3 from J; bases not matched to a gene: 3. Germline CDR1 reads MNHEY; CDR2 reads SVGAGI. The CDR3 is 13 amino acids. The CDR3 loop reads CASSRTGDTEAFF. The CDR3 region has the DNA TGTGCCAGCAGTCGTACAGGGGACACTGAAGCTTTCTTT.

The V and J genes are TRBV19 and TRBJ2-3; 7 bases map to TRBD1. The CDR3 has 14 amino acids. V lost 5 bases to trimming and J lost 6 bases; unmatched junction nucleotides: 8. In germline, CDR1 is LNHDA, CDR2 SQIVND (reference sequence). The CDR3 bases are TGTGCCAGTAGTGCTCGAAACAGGGGCGATACGCAGTATTTT. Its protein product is CASSARNRGDTQYF.

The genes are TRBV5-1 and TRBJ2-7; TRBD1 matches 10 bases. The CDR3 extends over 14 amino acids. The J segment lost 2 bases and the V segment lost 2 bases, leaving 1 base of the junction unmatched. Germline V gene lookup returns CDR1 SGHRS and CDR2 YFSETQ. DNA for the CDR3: TGCGCCAGCAGCTTCGGGACAGGGGCCTACGAGCAGTACTTC. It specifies CASSFGTGAYEQYF.

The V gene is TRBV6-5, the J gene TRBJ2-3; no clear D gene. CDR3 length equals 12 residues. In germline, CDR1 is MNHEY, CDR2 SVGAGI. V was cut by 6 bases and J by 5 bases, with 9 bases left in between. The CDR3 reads CASSPGGDTQYF. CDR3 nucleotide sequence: TGTGCCAGCAGCCCCGGCGGAGATACGCAGTATTTT.

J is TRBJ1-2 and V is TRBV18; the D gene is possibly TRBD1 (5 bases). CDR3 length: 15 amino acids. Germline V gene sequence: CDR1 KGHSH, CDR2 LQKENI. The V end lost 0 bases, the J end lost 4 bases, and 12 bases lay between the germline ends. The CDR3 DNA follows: TGTGCCAGCTCACCACCCAATGAAAGGGGCTATGGCTACACCTTC. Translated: CASSPPNERGYGYTF.

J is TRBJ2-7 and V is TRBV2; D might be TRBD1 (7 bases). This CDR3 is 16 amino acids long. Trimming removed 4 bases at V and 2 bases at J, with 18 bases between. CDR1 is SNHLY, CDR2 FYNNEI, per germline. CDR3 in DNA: TGTGCCAGCAGTGGGACTACCGGGACAGCGACCTACGAGCAGTACTTC. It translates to CASSGTTGTATYEQYF.

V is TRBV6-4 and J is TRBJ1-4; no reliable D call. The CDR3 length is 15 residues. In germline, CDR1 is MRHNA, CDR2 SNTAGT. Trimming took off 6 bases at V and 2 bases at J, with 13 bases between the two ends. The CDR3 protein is CASRREDSTNEKLFF. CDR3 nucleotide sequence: TGTGCCAGCAGGCGGGAGGATTCCACTAATGAAAAACTGTTTTTT.

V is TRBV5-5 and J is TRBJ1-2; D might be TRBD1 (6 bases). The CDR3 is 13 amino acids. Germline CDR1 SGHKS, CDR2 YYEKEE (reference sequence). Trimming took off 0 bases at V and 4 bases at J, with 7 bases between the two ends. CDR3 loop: CASSLETGYGYTF. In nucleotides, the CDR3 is TGTGCCAGCAGCTTGGAGACAGGCTATGGCTACACCTTC.

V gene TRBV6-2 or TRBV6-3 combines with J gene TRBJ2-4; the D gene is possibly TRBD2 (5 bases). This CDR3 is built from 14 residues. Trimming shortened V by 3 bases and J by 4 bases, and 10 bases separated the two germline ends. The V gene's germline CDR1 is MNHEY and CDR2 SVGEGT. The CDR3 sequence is CASSYSTGKNIQYF. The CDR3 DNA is TGTGCCAGCAGTTATAGCACGGGGAAAAACATTCAGTACTTC.

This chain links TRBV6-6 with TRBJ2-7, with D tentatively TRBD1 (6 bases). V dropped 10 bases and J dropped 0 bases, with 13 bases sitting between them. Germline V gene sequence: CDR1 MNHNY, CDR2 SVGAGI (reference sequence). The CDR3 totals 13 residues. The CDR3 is CATQEDSSYEQYF. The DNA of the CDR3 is TGTGCCACCCAAGAGGACAGCTCCTACGAGCAGTACTTC.